The T cell receptor beta chain described here comes from a study of Ad26.COV2.S vaccination and SARS-CoV-2 variants. Study overall: In the study, Ad26.COV2.S was injected intramuscularly once, or twice 56 days apart.

Treatment denoted: some 20 received Ad26.COV2.S at low or high dose, single or two shots; about 5 received placebo; per-sample allocation not given. Sampling was performed 63 days after the first vaccine or placebo injection. Profiling relied on immunoSEQ multiplex PCR, and the TCRdb table lists in-frame clones only, not all of them. The table includes some 390,000 clones, approximately 91% detected once. Per germline, CDR1 MNHEY and CDR2 SMNVEV (reference sequence). Trimming removed 5 bases at V and 0 bases at J, with 13 bases between. There are 16 residues in the CDR3. The rearrangement joins TRBV27 to TRBJ1-4, with D tentatively TRBD1 (5 bases). Source: peripheral blood, taken in a trial of Ad26.COV2.S vaccine versus placebo. The sequence was collected from a person between 18 and 60 years old who received the Ad26.COV2.S COVID-19 vaccine or a placebo. CDR3 DNA sequence: TGTGCCAGCAGTCCGGTCGGGGGGACAACTAATGAAAAACTGTTTTTT. It translates to CASSPVGGTTNEKLFF.